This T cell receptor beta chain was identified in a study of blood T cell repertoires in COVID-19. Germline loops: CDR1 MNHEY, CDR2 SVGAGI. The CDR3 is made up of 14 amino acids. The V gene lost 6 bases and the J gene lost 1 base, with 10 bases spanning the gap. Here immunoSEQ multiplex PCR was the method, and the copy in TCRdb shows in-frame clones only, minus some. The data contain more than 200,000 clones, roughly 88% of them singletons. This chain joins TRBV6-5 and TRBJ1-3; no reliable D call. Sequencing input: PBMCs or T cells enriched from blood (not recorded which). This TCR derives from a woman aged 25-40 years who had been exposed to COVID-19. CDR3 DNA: TGTGCCAGCAGACGTGGCAGATCTGGAAACACCATATATTTT. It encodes CASRRGRSGNTIYF.